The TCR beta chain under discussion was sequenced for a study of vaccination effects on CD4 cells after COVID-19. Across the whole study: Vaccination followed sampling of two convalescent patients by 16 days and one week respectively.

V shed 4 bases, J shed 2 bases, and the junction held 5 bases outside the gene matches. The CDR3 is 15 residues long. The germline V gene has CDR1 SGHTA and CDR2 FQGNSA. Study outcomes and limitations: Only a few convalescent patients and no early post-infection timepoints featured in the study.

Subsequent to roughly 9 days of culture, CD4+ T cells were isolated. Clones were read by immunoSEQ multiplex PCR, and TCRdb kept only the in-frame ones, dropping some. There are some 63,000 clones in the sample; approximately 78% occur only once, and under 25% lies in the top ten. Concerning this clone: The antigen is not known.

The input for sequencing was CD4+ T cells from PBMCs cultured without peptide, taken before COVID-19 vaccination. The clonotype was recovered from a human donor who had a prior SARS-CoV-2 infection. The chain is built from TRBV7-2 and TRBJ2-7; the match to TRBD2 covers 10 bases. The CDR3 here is CASSSLAGVTYEQYF. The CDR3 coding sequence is TGTGCCAGCAGCTCCCTAGCGGGGGTTACCTACGAGCAGTACTTC.